The 21 T cell receptor beta chains below come from one sample, sequenced in a study of CD4 T cells in relation to SARS-CoV-2 and coronaviruses. Unexposed donor CD4+ T cells date from about 2011-2018, before the COVID-19 pandemic. Method: immunoSEQ multiplex PCR; TCRdb's copy keeps in-frame clones and lacks some. The table records some 65,000 clones, about 90% of them present only once. Sequenced: memory CD4+ T cells from PBMCs. Receptors originate from a human donor in good health.

The chain uses TRBV7-2 and TRBJ2-7; tentatively, D is TRBD1 (6 bases). This CDR3 has 15 amino acids. Deletions cut 1 base from V and 0 bases from J, with 10 bases between. The germline CDR1 and CDR2 sequences are SGHTA and FQGNSA. CDR3 region: CASSLGGHSSYEQYF. The CDR3 region has the DNA TGTGCCAGCAGCTTAGGGGGACATTCCTCCTACGAGCAGTACTTC.

The rearrangement uses TRBV18 and TRBJ1-6; D uncertain. The germline V gene encodes CDR1 KGHSH and CDR2 LQKENI. The CDR3 length is 16 residues. V was pared by 6 bases and J by 5 bases, with 17 bases between. The CDR3 protein is CASSPNARAHNSPLHF. For the CDR3, the DNA is TGTGCCAGCTCTCCAAACGCCCGGGCTCATAATTCACCCCTCCACTTT. Full variable domain (missing parts from reference TRBV18 and TRBJ1-6): NAGVMQNPRHLVRRRGQEARLRCSPMKGHSHVYWYRQLPEEGLKFMVYLQKENIIDESGMPKERFSAEFPKEGPSILRIQQVVRGDSAAYFCASSPNARAHNSPLHFGNGTRLTVT.

The count of this clone is one. This chain connects TRBV18 to TRBJ1-2, with 7 positions matching TRBD1. Per the germline V gene, CDR1 is KGHSH and CDR2 is LQKENI. There are 12 residues in the CDR3. J lost 6 bases, V lost 3 bases, and 1 base had no gene match. This CDR3 reads CASSPGTDGYTF. CDR3 nucleotide sequence: TGTGCCAGCTCACCCGGGACAGATGGCTACACCTTC.

The genes are TRBV21-1 and TRBJ1-1. TRBV21-1 is annotated as a pseudogene. The CDR3 is 15 amino acids. CDR3: CASSRPLRGDTEAFF. In DNA form, the CDR3 reads TGTGCCAGCAGCAGGCCTCTGAGAGGCGACACTGAAGCTTTCTTT.

This clone has a single count. V and J are TRBV5-4 and TRBJ2-5; TRBD1 matches at 7 bases. The CDR3 runs 14 residues. Germline V CDR1 and CDR2: SGHNT, YYREEE (reference sequence). Trimming removed 4 bases from V and 4 bases from J; junction bases left unmatched: 7. The CDR3 DNA reads TGTGCCAGCAGCGCTACAGGGGTAGGAGAGACCCAGTACTTC. It yields the protein CASSATGVGETQYF.

The chain employs TRBV12-3 or TRBV12-4 and TRBJ1-4, with D unresolved. The CDR3 is 12 amino acids. Trimming shortened V by 0 bases and J by 8 bases, and 4 bases separated the two germline ends. CDR3 in DNA: TGTGCCAGCAGTTTAGCCCCAGAAAAACTGTTTTTT. Translating it yields CASSLAPEKLFF.

This chain links TRBV18 with TRBJ2-7; D gene ambiguous. Germline lookup yields CDR1 KGHSH and CDR2 LQKENI. Trimming cost V 6 bases and J 3 bases, with 12 bases left between them. CDR3 size: 13 residues. This CDR3 reads CASSPSKNYEQYF. CDR3 sequence (DNA): TGTGCCAGCTCGCCGTCCAAAAACTACGAGCAGTACTTC. Combining the CDR3 with reference TRBV18 and TRBJ2-7 gives the whole variable domain NAGVMQNPRHLVRRRGQEARLRCSPMKGHSHVYWYRQLPEEGLKFMVYLQKENIIDESGMPKERFSAEFPKEGPSILRIQQVVRGDSAAYFCASSPSKNYEQYFGPGTRLTVT.

A few counts support this clone. This chain links TRBV12-3 or TRBV12-4 with TRBJ1-6; D not certain. The CDR3 contains 13 residues. The V end lost 0 bases, the J end lost 9 bases, and 6 bases lay between the germline ends. Written as DNA, the CDR3 is TGTGCCAGCAGTTTAGCGTCGCTTTCACCCCTCCACTTT. Amino acids: CASSLASLSPLHF.

The V gene is TRBV6-5, the J gene TRBJ1-1, with D unresolved. V dropped 7 bases and J dropped 0 bases, with 9 bases sitting between them. Germline CDR1 is MNHEY and CDR2 is SVGAGI. The CDR3 spans 13 residues. CDR3 nucleotides: TGTGCCAGCACCATAGTCTTGAACACTGAAGCTTTCTTT. It codes for CASTIVLNTEAFF.

This chain uses TRBV6-6 with TRBJ2-3; D possibly corresponds to TRBD2 (5 bases). Per germline, CDR1 MNHNY and CDR2 SVGAGI (reference sequence). V lost 2 bases, J lost 4 bases, and 10 bases lay in between. The CDR3 contains 14 residues. As DNA, the CDR3 is TGTGCCAGCAGTTACCCAGAGGAGGCAGATACGCAGTATTTT. It yields the protein CASSYPEEADTQYF.

The rearrangement joins TRBV30 to TRBJ1-2; D call uncertain. The germline gives CDR1 GTSNPN, CDR2 SVGIG (reference sequence). There are 14 residues in the CDR3. Trimming took 0 bases from V and 0 from J, leaving 8 bases between them. CDR3 DNA: TGTGCCTGGAGTGTTTTCCAGGCTAACTATGGCTACACCTTC. It translates to CAWSVFQANYGYTF.

The rearrangement uses TRBV20-1 and TRBJ2-5; D gene uncertain. V lost 3 bases to trimming and J lost 1 base, with 15 bases between them. The V gene's germline CDR1 is DFQATT and CDR2 SNEGSKA (reference sequence). The CDR3 has 15 amino acids. The chain's CDR3 is CSASGLAQLQETQYF. In DNA, the CDR3 is TGCAGTGCTAGTGGGCTTGCACAGCTCCAAGAGACCCAGTACTTC.

This sequence joins TRBV7-2 and TRBJ1-1; perhaps TRBD1 as D (6 bases). CDR1 SGHTA and CDR2 FQGNSA come from the germline V gene. V dropped 2 bases and J dropped 3 bases, with 7 bases sitting between them. The CDR3 sequence is 13 residues long. As DNA, the CDR3 is TGTGCCAGCAGCTTAAACAGGGACACTGAAGCTTTCTTT. It specifies CASSLNRDTEAFF.

The chain combines TRBV18 with TRBJ2-7, with D perhaps matching TRBD2 (6 bases). Looked up from germline, CDR1 is KGHSH and CDR2 is LQKENI. The CDR3 is made up of 15 amino acids. V was cut by 6 bases and J by 0 bases, with 15 bases left in between. The DNA of the CDR3 is TGTGCCAGCTCCCCTGTGATGGGGGGCTCCTACGAGCAGTACTTC. Translation: CASSPVMGGSYEQYF.

The chain uses TRBV30 and TRBJ1-5; TRBD1 is a possible D gene (6 bases). The ends were cut back, 0 bases at V and 1 base at J, with 10 bases in the middle. This CDR3 contains 15 residues. Germline V gene data show CDR1 as GTSNPN and CDR2 as SVGIG (reference sequence). The CDR3 nucleotides read TGTGCCTGGAGTGTACAAACAGGGAGCAATCAGCCCCAGCATTTT. Its translation is CAWSVQTGSNQPQHF. Full variable domain (remainder filled in from reference TRBV30 and TRBJ1-5): SQTIHQWPATLVQPVGSPLSLECTVEGTSNPNLYWYRQAAGRGLQLLFYSVGIGQISSEVPQNLSASRPQDRQFILSSKKLLLSDSGFYLCAWSVQTGSNQPQHFGDGTRLSIL.

CDR3 protein: CASSLKAGLVYEQYF. The CDR3 DNA is TGTGCCAGCAGCTTAAAGGCCGGACTAGTGTACGAGCAGTACTTC. The rearrangement links TRBV7-3 to TRBJ2-7; 7 nucleotides agree with TRBD2. The CDR3 is made up of 15 amino acids. After removal of 1 base from V and 4 bases from J, the junction contained 7 bases not matched to a gene. CDR1 and CDR2 from the germline V gene are SGHTA and FQGTGA. Complete variable domain (other parts from reference TRBV7-3 and TRBJ2-7): GAGVSQTPSNKVTEKGKYVELRCDPISGHTALYWYRQSLGQGPEFLIYFQGTGAADDSGLPNDRFFAVRPEGSVSTLKIQRTERGDSAVYLCASSLKAGLVYEQYFGPGTRLTVT.

In this sample, this clone is medium-sized. The chain employs TRBV4-1 and TRBJ2-7; 10 nucleotides line up with TRBD1. This CDR3 has 13 residues. V shed 7 bases and J 3 bases; nucleotides not matched to a gene: 3. Germline CDR1 and CDR2: MGHRA and YSYEKL. CDR3 amino acids: CASTGTGDYEQYF. The CDR3 DNA is TGCGCCAGCACCGGGACAGGGGACTACGAGCAGTACTTC.

The chain links TRBV7-3 to TRBJ2-5; 8 bases agree with TRBD1. J was trimmed by 2 bases and V by 8 bases; bases with no gene match: 4. Germline V gene sequence: CDR1 SGHTA, CDR2 FQGTGA. This CDR3 comprises 13 residues. This chain's CDR3 is CASETGVQETQYF. CDR3 in DNA: TGTGCCAGCGAGACAGGGGTACAAGAGACCCAGTACTTC.

The chain has TRBV28 and TRBJ2-3, with no clear D. The CDR3 is 15 amino acids. The germline V gene has CDR1 MDHEN and CDR2 SYDVKM. The V end was cut by 7 bases, the J end by 2 bases, with 16 bases between. The CDR3 bases are TGTGCCAGCAAGGATAGGCCCGACCCCACAGATACGCAGTATTTT. Translated: CASKDRPDPTDTQYF.

The rearrangement uses TRBV9 and TRBJ2-7, with a possible D match to TRBD1 (6 bases). V was shortened by 3 bases and J by 7 bases, with 17 bases between the two germline ends. In germline, CDR1 is SGDLS, CDR2 YYNGEE. The CDR3 is 14 residues long. CDR3: CASSAPIGQREQYF. The CDR3 DNA follows: TGTGCCAGCAGCGCCCCGATCGGACAGAGAGAGCAGTACTTC.

The rearrangement joins TRBV18 to TRBJ1-2, with 7 bases that match TRBD1. Looked up from germline, CDR1 is KGHSH and CDR2 is LQKENI. The CDR3 contains 13 residues. J was trimmed by 6 bases and V by 3 bases; bases with no gene match: 4. In DNA, the CDR3 is TGTGCCAGCTCACCGGGCAGGGGGGATGGCTACACCTTC. This gives the protein CASSPGRGDGYTF.